Below, 14 T cell receptor beta chains from the same sample are listed, as sequenced in a study of cytomegalovirus exposure and HLA in healthy donors. This PCR relied on a set of 60 Vbeta primers and 13 Jbeta primers. Produced via immunoSEQ multiplex PCR; TCRdb's table is partial and in-frame only. This table has 80,000 to 95,000 clones, around 79% appearing once. Sequenced material: PBMCs. All receptors come from a woman between 40 and 55 years old in good health and CMV-seropositive.

The chain joins TRBV18 to TRBJ1-1; D ambiguous. Germline V gives CDR1 KGHSH, CDR2 LQKENI. The CDR3 runs 13 residues. V was shortened by 3 bases and J by 1 base, with 6 bases between the two germline ends. The CDR3 DNA reads TGTGCCAGCTCACCGGAGAGGAACACTGAAGCTTTCTTT. Its translation is CASSPERNTEAFF.

The chain carries TRBV7-3 and TRBJ2-1, with 7 bases aligning to TRBD2. CDR3 length: 16 residues. CDR1 is SGHTA, CDR2 FQGTGA, per germline. Unmatched junction bases numbered 8, after V lost 2 bases and J lost 4 bases. The CDR3 nucleotides read TGTGCCAGCAGCTTATTGTCTAGCGGAGGTTACAATGAGCAGTTCTTC. This encodes CASSLLSSGGYNEQFF.

CDR3 residues: CASSSGQGAGQPQHF. CDR3 DNA sequence: TGTGCCAGCAGTTCTGGACAGGGGGCTGGTCAGCCCCAGCATTTT. The rearrangement uses TRBV28 and TRBJ1-5; 11 bases match TRBD1. The germline V gene encodes CDR1 MDHEN and CDR2 SYDVKM. The CDR3 consists of 15 residues. V dropped 4 bases and J dropped 6; count of bases not matched to a gene: 5.

This clone was seen only a few times. This rearrangement joins TRBV5-4 to TRBJ2-3; D possibly corresponds to TRBD1 (7 bases). The V gene lost 10 bases and the J gene lost 1 base, with 19 bases spanning the gap. This CDR3 spans 15 amino acids. The V gene's germline CDR1 is SGHNT and CDR2 YYREEE (reference sequence). CDR3 loop: CAGQEGATGTDTQYF. The CDR3 bases are TGTGCCGGTCAGGAGGGGGCGACGGGCACAGATACGCAGTATTTT.

This chain connects TRBV7-2 to TRBJ2-7; D is ambiguous. CDR1 and CDR2 from the germline V gene are SGHTA and FQGNSA. Trimming shortened V by 1 base and J by 1 base, and 14 bases separated the two germline ends. There are 16 residues in the CDR3. As DNA, the CDR3 is TGTGCCAGCAGCTTAGTTTTCGAGACGGAGTCCTACGAGCAGTACTTC. Protein: CASSLVFETESYEQYF.

The chain recombines TRBV14 with TRBJ1-1; perhaps TRBD1 as D (5 bases). From germline, CDR1 is SGHDN and CDR2 FVKESK. CDR3 length: 14 amino acids. Trimming removed 4 bases from V and 1 base from J, with 10 bases in between. The CDR3 region is CASSREGPNTEAFF. Written as DNA, the CDR3 is TGTGCCAGCAGCCGGGAGGGGCCGAACACTGAAGCTTTCTTT.

Notes on this clone: This CDR3 is also generated by other DNA sequences in the sample. The chain uses TRBV19 and TRBJ1-1; 8 nucleotides align to TRBD1. Germline CDR1 reads LNHDA; CDR2 reads SQIVND (reference sequence). J was trimmed by 4 bases and V by 3 bases; bases with no gene match: 4. The CDR3 totals 14 residues. This CDR3 is CASSIGQGRTEAFF. CDR3 DNA sequence: TGTGCCAGTAGTATTGGACAGGGTCGCACTGAAGCTTTCTTT. Filled out from reference TRBV19 and TRBJ1-1, the complete variable domain reads DGGITQSPKYLFRKEGQNVTLSCEQNLNHDAMYWYRQDPGQGLRLIYYSQIVNDFQKGDIAEGYSVSREKKESFPLTVTSAQKNPTAFYLCASSIGQGRTEAFFGQGTRLTVV.

V is TRBV7-9 and J is TRBJ2-5, with D possibly TRBD1 on 6 matching bases. V shed 0 bases and J shed 4 bases, with 15 bases lying between them. Germline CDR1 is SEHNR and CDR2 is FQNEAQ (reference sequence). The CDR3 length is 16 residues. The CDR3 loop reads CASSLAGAGAVETQYF. The DNA for the CDR3 is TGTGCCAGCAGCTTAGCGGGGGCTGGGGCGGTAGAGACCCAGTACTTC. Full variable domain (missing parts from reference TRBV7-9 and TRBJ2-5): DTGVSQNPRHKITKRGQNVTFRCDPISEHNRLYWYRQTLGQGPEFLTYFQNEAQLEKSRLLSDRFSAERPKGSFSTLEIQRTEQGDSAMYLCASSLAGAGAVETQYFGPGTRLLVL.

The CDR3 DNA sequence: TGTGCCAGCAAAGGGGGACAGGGGGCGATTGGCTACACCTTC. Residues: CASKGGQGAIGYTF. The chain couples TRBV28 to TRBJ1-2; 12 bases agree with TRBD1. CDR3 length equals 14 residues. The V segment lost 7 bases and the J segment 7 bases; nucleotides outside the gene matches: 7. Germline loops: CDR1 MDHEN, CDR2 SYDVKM.

In DNA form, the CDR3 reads TGTGCCAGCAGCCAAGAGGTGGCAGGGGGTAGCTTTTCGACAGATACGCAGTATTTT. It specifies CASSQEVAGGSFSTDTQYF. The chain links TRBV4-2 to TRBJ2-3; 7 bases are shared with TRBD1. J lost 3 bases, V lost 0 bases, and 15 bases had no gene match. CDR3 length: 19 residues. CDR1 and CDR2 (germline): LGHNA, YNFKEQ.

As regards this clone: The same CDR3 also results from other DNA sequences found in this sample. V usage is TRBV5-1 and J usage is TRBJ1-4, with 8 bases aligning to TRBD1. The CDR3 totals 15 residues. Germline trimming cut 0 bases from V and 8 bases from J; bases unmatched to any gene: 6. CDR1 SGHRS and CDR2 YFSETQ come from the germline V gene. In DNA, the CDR3 is TGCGCCAGCAGCTTGGCCGGGACAGGCGGCGAAAAACTGTTTTTT. It specifies CASSLAGTGGEKLFF. Variable domain in full (rest from reference TRBV5-1 and TRBJ1-4): KAGVTQTPRYLIKTRGQQVTLSCSPISGHRSVSWYQQTPGQGLQFLFEYFSETQRNKGNFPGRFSGRQFSNSRSEMNVSTLELGDSALYLCASSLAGTGGEKLFFGSGTQLSVL.

This sequence joins TRBV9 and TRBJ1-1; no firm D call. In germline, CDR1 is SGDLS, CDR2 YYNGEE. V was cut by 0 bases and J by 3 bases, with 6 bases left in between. The CDR3 spans 13 residues. The CDR3 protein is CASSVGHYTEAFF. The DNA for the CDR3 is TGTGCCAGCAGCGTAGGACACTACACTGAAGCTTTCTTT.

This clone showed up just once. The V gene is TRBV28, the J gene TRBJ2-3; D call uncertain. The germline V and J ends were trimmed by 5 bases and 5 bases, with 8 bases remaining between them. This CDR3 is built from 12 residues. Germline V lookup: CDR1 MDHEN, CDR2 SYDVKM. The CDR3 DNA follows: TGTGCCAGCAGTCGTACGGTAGATACGCAGTATTTT. It specifies CASSRTVDTQYF.

The chain has TRBV7-9 and TRBJ2-7, with TRBD1 identical over 8 bases. Trimming took 2 bases from V and 4 from J; bases not matched to a gene: 10. Looked up from germline, CDR1 is SEHNR and CDR2 is FQNEAQ (reference sequence). This CDR3 has 16 residues. This CDR3 is CASSLSGQGQGYEQYF. Written as DNA, the CDR3 is TGTGCCAGCAGCTTATCCGGACAGGGCCAGGGGTACGAGCAGTACTTC. The full variable domain, rest sourced from reference TRBV7-9 and TRBJ2-7, is DTGVSQNPRHKITKRGQNVTFRCDPISEHNRLYWYRQTLGQGPEFLTYFQNEAQLEKSRLLSDRFSAERPKGSFSTLEIQRTEQGDSAMYLCASSLSGQGQGYEQYFGPGTRLTVT.